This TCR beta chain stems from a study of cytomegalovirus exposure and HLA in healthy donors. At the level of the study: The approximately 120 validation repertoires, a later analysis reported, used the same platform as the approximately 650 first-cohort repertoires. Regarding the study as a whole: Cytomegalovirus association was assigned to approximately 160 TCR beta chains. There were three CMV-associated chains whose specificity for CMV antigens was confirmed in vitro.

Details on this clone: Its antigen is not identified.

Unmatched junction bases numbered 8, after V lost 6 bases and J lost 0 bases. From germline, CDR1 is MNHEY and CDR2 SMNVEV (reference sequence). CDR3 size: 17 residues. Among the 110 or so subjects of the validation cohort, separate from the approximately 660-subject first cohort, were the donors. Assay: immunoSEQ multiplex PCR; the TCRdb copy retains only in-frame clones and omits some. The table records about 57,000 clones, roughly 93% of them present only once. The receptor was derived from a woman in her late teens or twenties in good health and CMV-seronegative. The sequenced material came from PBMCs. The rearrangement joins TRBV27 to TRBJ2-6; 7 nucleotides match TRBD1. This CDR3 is CASRDRSGGSGANVLTF. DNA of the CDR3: TGTGCCAGCAGGGACAGGAGCGGCGGCTCTGGGGCCAACGTCCTGACTTTC.